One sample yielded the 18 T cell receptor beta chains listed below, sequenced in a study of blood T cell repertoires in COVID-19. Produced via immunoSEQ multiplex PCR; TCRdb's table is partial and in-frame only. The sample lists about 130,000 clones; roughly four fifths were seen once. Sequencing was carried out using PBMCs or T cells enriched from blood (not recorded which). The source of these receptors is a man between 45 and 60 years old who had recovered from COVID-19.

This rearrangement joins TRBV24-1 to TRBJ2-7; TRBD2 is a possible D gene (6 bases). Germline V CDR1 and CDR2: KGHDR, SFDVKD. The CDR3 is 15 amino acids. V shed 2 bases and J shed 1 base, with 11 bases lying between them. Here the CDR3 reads CATSDSGTVSYEQYF. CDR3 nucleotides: TGTGCCACCAGTGATTCCGGGACTGTTTCCTACGAGCAGTACTTC.

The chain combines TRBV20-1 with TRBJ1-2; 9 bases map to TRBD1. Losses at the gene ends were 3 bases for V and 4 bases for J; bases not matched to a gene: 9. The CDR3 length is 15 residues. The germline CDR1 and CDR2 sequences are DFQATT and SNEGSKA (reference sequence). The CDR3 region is CSASDGGTGIYGYTF. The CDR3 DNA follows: TGCAGTGCTAGTGATGGAGGGACAGGGATCTATGGCTACACCTTC.

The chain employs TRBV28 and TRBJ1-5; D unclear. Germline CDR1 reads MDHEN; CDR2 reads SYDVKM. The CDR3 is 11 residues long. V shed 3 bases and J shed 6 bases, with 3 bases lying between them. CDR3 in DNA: TGTGCCAGCAGTTTTCGTCAGCCCCAGCATTTT. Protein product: CASSFRQPQHF.

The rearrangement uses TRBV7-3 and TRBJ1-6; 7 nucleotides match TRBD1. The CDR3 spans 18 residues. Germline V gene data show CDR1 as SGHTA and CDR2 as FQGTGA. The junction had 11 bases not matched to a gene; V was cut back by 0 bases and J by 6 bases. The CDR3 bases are TGTGCCAGCAGCTTAACCGCCCCCGGGACAGATTTTAATTCACCCCTCCACTTT. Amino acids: CASSLTAPGTDFNSPLHF.

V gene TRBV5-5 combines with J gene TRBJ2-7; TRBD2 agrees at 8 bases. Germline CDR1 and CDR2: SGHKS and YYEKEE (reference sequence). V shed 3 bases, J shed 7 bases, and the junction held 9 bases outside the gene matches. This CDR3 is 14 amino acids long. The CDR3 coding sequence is TGTGCCAGCAGCTCCTCGACCTCGGGAGGGGAGCAGTACTTC. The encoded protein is CASSSSTSGGEQYF. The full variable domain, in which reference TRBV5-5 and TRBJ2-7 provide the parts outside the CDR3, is DAGVTQSPTHLIKTRGQQVTLRCSPISGHKSVSWYQQVLGQGPQFIFQYYEKEERGRGNFPDRFSARQFPNYSSELNVNALLLGDSALYLCASSSSTSGGEQYFGPGTRLTVT.

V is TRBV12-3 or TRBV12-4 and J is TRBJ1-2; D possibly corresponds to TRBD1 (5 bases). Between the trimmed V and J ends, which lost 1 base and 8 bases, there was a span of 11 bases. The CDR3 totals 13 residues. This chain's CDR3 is CASSLGLGGGYTF. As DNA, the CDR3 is TGTGCCAGCAGTTTAGGTTTGGGGGGAGGCTACACCTTC.

The CDR3 loop is CASSLGLTGGEAFF. The CDR3 nucleotides are TGTGCCAGCAGCTTAGGGTTGACAGGGGGCGAAGCTTTCTTT. The V gene is TRBV7-8, the J gene TRBJ1-1; 10 bases are a match to TRBD1. V gave up 1 base and J gave up 8 bases; unmatched junction bases: 4. From germline, CDR1 is SGHVS and CDR2 FQNEAQ. The CDR3 has 14 residues.

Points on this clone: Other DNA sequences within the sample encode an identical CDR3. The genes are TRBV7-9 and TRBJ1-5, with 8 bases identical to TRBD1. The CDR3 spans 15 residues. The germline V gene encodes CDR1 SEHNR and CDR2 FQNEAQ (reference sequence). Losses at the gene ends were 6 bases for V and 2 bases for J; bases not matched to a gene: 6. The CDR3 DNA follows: TGTGCCAGCAGTTCCCTGACAGGGGGCAATCAGCCCCAGCATTTT. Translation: CASSSLTGGNQPQHF.

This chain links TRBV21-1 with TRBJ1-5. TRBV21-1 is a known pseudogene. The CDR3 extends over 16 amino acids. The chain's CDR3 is CASSKWSSRGNQPQHF. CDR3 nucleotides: TGTGCCAGCAGCAAATGGAGCAGTCGGGGCAATCAGCCCCAGCATTTT.

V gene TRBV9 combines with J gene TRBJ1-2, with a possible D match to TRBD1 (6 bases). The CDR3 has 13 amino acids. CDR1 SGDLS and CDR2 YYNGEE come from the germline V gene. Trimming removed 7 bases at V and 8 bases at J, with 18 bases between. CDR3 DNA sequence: TGTGCCAGCGACTCAGGGGAAATGGGCGGCTACACCTTC. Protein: CASDSGEMGGYTF.

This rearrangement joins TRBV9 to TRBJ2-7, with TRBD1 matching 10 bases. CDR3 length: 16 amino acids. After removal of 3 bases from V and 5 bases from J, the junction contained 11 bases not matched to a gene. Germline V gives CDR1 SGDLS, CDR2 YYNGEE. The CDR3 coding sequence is TGTGCCAGCAGCGCCGACGCCGGGACAGGGGCGCACGAGCAGTACTTC. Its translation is CASSADAGTGAHEQYF.

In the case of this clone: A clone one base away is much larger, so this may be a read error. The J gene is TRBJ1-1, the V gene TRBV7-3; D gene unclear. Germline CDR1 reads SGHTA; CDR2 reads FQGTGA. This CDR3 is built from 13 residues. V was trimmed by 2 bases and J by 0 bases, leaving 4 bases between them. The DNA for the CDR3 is TGTGCCAGCAGCTTATACATGAACACTGAAGCTTTCTTT. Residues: CASSLYMNTEAFF.

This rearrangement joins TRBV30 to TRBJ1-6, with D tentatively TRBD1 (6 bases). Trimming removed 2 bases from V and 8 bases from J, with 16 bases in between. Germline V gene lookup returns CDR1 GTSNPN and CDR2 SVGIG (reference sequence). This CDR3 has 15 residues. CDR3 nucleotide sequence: TGTGCCTGGAGTCTCGCCCGACAGGTCGATTCACCCCTCCACTTT. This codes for CAWSLARQVDSPLHF.

CDR3 bases: TGTGCCAGCAGCCACAGACATCCGGCAGATACGCAGTATTTT. Translating gives CASSHRHPADTQYF. The chain couples TRBV3-1 (or the pseudogene TRBV3-2) to TRBJ2-3; D uncertain. The CDR3 spans 14 residues. Germline V gene lookup returns CDR1 LGHDT and CDR2 YNNKEL (reference sequence). V lost 3 bases to trimming and J lost 4 bases, with 11 bases between them.

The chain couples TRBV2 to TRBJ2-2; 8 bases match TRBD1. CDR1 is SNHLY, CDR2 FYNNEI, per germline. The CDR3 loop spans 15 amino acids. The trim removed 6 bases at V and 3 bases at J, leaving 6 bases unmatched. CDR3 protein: CASREQGVDTGELFF. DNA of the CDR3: TGTGCCAGCAGAGAACAGGGGGTGGACACCGGGGAGCTGTTTTTT.

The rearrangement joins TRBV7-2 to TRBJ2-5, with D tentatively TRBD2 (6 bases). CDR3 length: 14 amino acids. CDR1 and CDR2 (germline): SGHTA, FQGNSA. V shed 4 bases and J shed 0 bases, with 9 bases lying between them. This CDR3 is CASSYPGDQETQYF. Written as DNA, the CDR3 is TGTGCCAGCAGCTACCCGGGGGACCAAGAGACCCAGTACTTC.

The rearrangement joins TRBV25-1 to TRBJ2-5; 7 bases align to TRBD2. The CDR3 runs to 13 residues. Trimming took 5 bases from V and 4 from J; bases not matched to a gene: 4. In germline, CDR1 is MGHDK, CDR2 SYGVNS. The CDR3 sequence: CASSSGVGETQYF. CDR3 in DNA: TGTGCCAGCAGTAGCGGGGTGGGAGAGACCCAGTACTTC. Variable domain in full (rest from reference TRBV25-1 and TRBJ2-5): EADIYQTPRYLVIGTGKKITLECSQTMGHDKMYWYQQDPGMELHLIHYSYGVNSTEKGDLSSESTVSRIRTEHFPLTLESARPSHTSQYLCASSSGVGETQYFGPGTRLLVL.

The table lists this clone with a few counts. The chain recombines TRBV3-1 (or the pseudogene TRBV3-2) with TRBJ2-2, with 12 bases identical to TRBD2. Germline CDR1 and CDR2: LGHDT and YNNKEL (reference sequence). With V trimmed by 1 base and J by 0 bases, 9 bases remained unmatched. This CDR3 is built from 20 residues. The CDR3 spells CASSQVIGLAGPANTGELFF. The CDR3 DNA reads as TGTGCCAGCAGCCAAGTAATAGGACTAGCGGGGCCCGCGAACACCGGGGAGCTGTTTTTT.